This T cell receptor (beta chain) was captured in a study of T cell changes during pregnancy in multiple sclerosis. The germline gives CDR1 SGHRS, CDR2 YFSETQ. Between the trimmed V and J ends, which lost 2 bases and 1 base, there was a span of 10 bases. The CDR3 length is 15 residues. The repertoire was sequenced with immunoSEQ multiplex PCR; TCRdb's copy has only in-frame clones and lacks some. Among roughly 75,000 clones listed, under 95% were seen once. This specimen was peripheral blood, taken after pregnancy. The chain has TRBV5-1 and TRBJ1-3; D may be TRBD1 (5 bases). The clonotype originates from a female donor in good health, enrolled as a control in a pregnancy study. The CDR3 reads CASSLLQGSGNTIYF. The CDR3 bases are TGCGCCAGCAGCTTACTCCAGGGTTCTGGAAACACCATATATTTT.